This is a list of T cell receptor beta chains from one sample in a study of T cell changes during pregnancy in multiple sclerosis. TCRdb keeps only in-frame clones here, not all; method: immunoSEQ multiplex PCR. The sample has about 44,000 clones; about nine tenths are singletons. This specimen consisted of CD4+ T cells from peripheral blood mononuclear cells, obtained before pregnancy. These receptors were taken from a female donor with multiple sclerosis, enrolled in a pregnancy study. CDR3s include the opening cysteine and the closing phenylalanine or tryptophan. A D gene is named only where the DNA matches it firmly. Clone size is shown for a subset of rows, as once, few, many or a class of expanded clone.

DNA	CDR3	size	J	V	D
TGTGCCAGCAGCCCCGGACAGGGAGCCGATACGCAGTATTTT	CASSPGQGADTQYF	few	TRBJ2-3	TRBV11-3	TRBD1
TGTGCCAGCAGTTCTCTCCAGGGAAGGGTTGAAAAACTGTTTTTT	CASSSLQGRVEKLFF	-	TRBJ1-4	TRBV27	-
TGCGCCAGCAGTGGACAGGGGGCAGGGAACACTGAAGCTTTCTTT	CASSGQGAGNTEAFF	-	TRBJ1-1	TRBV10-1	TRBD1
TGTGCCAGCAGCCCCCCGCAGGGAAACCCGAAAGCTTTCTTT	CASSPPQGNPKAFF	-	TRBJ1-1	TRBV5-4	-
TGTGCCAGTACCCCAAAGGGGGCCCAAGAGACCCAGTACTTC	CASTPKGAQETQYF	-	TRBJ2-5	TRBV19	TRBD1
TGTGCCAGCAGTACCGGGACAGGGCTCACAGATACGCAGTATTTT	CASSTGTGLTDTQYF	-	TRBJ2-3	TRBV5-8	TRBD1
TGTGCCAGCAGCCCCCCGGGGGGGGCCTATGGCTACACCTTC	CASSPPGGAYGYTF	-	TRBJ1-2	TRBV14	-
TGTGCCAGCAGCCCCTTTCCGACAGGGAACTATGGCTACACCTTC	CASSPFPTGNYGYTF	once	TRBJ1-2	TRBV7-6	TRBD1
TGTGCCAGCAGCGGAGGGCTCGTAATCACCACCGGGGAGCTGTTTTTT	CASSGGLVITTGELFF	-	TRBJ2-2	TRBV9	-
TGTGCCAGTACCCCTCCGGGACAGGGAGGCTATGGCTACACCTTC	CASTPPGQGGYGYTF	-	TRBJ1-2	TRBV19	TRBD1
TGTGCCACCAGCAGGACAGGGGAGGGCAATCAGCCCCAGCATTTT	CATSRTGEGNQPQHF	once	TRBJ1-5	TRBV15	TRBD1
TGTGCCAGCAGTGTCCAGGGGGGTCTCTACGAGCAGTACTTC	CASSVQGGLYEQYF	-	TRBJ2-7	TRBV2	-
TGTGCCAGCAGCCGTATGGAGGATACGCAGTATTTT	CASSRMEDTQYF	-	TRBJ2-3	TRBV5-6	-
TGTGCCAGTGAGGAGGCCGGGGACGAGCAGTACTTC	CASEEAGDEQYF	-	TRBJ2-7	TRBV19	-
TGTGCCAGCAGCTCTTCGTCTAGCGGGAGAACGGTAGGCGAGCAGTACTTC	CASSSSSSGRTVGEQYF	-	TRBJ2-7	TRBV7-8	TRBD2
TGTGCCAGCAGCCCGTCCTCGGGGACAGGGAGTAGCTCCTATAATTCACCCCTCCACTTT	CASSPSSGTGSSSYNSPLHF	-	TRBJ1-6	TRBV9	TRBD1